A selection of T cell receptor beta chains follows, all from one sample in a study of T cell responses to AZD1222 COVID-19 vaccine. Assay used: immunoSEQ multiplex PCR; TCRdb lists only in-frame clones, some missing. Of under 95,000 clones listed, 80% to 90% are singletons. Sequencing was performed on peripheral blood, taken on day 0 of AZD1222 vaccination. These receptors were taken from an adult in good health. CDR3s include the opening cysteine and the closing phenylalanine or tryptophan. A D gene is named only where the DNA matches it firmly. Some rows have no size entry. The others give once, few or many, or a class for an expanded clone.

abundance	d_gene	v_gene	j_gene	CDR3nt	CDR3aa
NA	TRBD2	TRBV6-5	TRBJ2-1	TGTGCCAGCAGTTACTCATCTAGCGGGAGAGGGAGTGAGCAGTTCTTC	CASSYSSSGRGSEQFF
NA	NA	TRBV2	TRBJ2-3	TGTGCCAGCAGTGAAATCTGGGGAGATACGCAGTATTTT	CASSEIWGDTQYF
NA	TRBD1	TRBV6-5	TRBJ2-3	TGTGCCAGCAGTACGACAGGGGCTAGCACAGATACGCAGTATTTT	CASSTTGASTDTQYF
NA	NA	TRBV27	TRBJ1-2	TGTGCCAGCAGTTTATTAGGGGACAACTCTGCTAACTATGGCTACACCTTC	CASSLLGDNSANYGYTF
NA	TRBD1	TRBV6-5	TRBJ1-2	TGTGCCAGCACCGCCTCCAGAGCGACAGGGGGAGGCTACACCTTC	CASTASRATGGGYTF
NA	TRBD1	TRBV7-9	TRBJ2-5	TGTGCCAGCAGTCCAGGGGGCGTTCGGGAGACCCAGTACTTC	CASSPGGVRETQYF
NA	NA	TRBV30	TRBJ1-3	TGTGCCTGGTCGGCCCACCGATACTCTGGAAACACCATATATTTT	CAWSAHRYSGNTIYF
NA	TRBD2	TRBV6-2/TRBV6-3	TRBJ2-2	TGTGCCAGCAGTTACGAGCGGGGTAGCGTAAAGTACACCGGGGAGCTGTTTTTT	CASSYERGSVKYTGELFF
NA	TRBD2	TRBV28	TRBJ2-7	TGTGCCAGCAGCCACCGGGGGGGGGCTCTCTACGAGCAGTACTTC	CASSHRGGALYEQYF
NA	TRBD1	TRBV2	TRBJ1-5	TGTGCCAGCCGGACAGGATTCATCAATCAGCCCCAGCATTTT	CASRTGFINQPQHF
NA	NA	TRBV10-2	TRBJ1-5	TGCGCCAGCAGTGGCAGGGGTCATCAGCCCCAGCATTTT	CASSGRGHQPQHF
NA	TRBD2	TRBV7-2	TRBJ2-1	TGTGCCAGCAGCTTAGATGCAGCGGGAGTGATCTATGAGCAGTTCTTC	CASSLDAAGVIYEQFF
NA	TRBD1	TRBV7-9	TRBJ1-2	TGTGCCAGCAGCTTAGCCAACAGGGGAATGCACTATGGCTACACCTTC	CASSLANRGMHYGYTF
NA	NA	TRBV18	TRBJ1-4	TGTGCCAGCTCACCACCGTCAAGGCGGGCTGAAAAACTGTTTTTT	CASSPPSRRAEKLFF
NA	NA	TRBV5-1	TRBJ1-1	TGCGCCAGCAGCTTGGTACACCTGAACACTGAAGCTTTCTTT	CASSLVHLNTEAFF
NA	TRBD2	TRBV20-1	TRBJ2-3	TGCAGTGCTCGTGGCGGGACTAGCCTCCGAGATACGCAGTATTTT	CSARGGTSLRDTQYF
NA	NA	TRBV7-8	TRBJ2-5	TGTGCCAGCAGCTCATACACCCAAGAGACCCAGTACTTC	CASSSYTQETQYF
NA	TRBD2	TRBV9	TRBJ2-3	TGTGCCAGCAGCGCAAGACTAGCTTCGGCAGATACGCAGTATTTT	CASSARLASADTQYF
NA	TRBD1	TRBV18	TRBJ2-1	TGTGCCAGCTCACCCGAATTGACAGGGGGGAATGAGCAGTTCTTC	CASSPELTGGNEQFF
NA	NA	TRBV4-1	TRBJ1-1	TGCGCCAGCAGCCAAGGGGAGGGGTCGGACACTGAAGCTTTCTTT	CASSQGEGSDTEAFF
few	NA	TRBV6-5	TRBJ1-6	TGTGCCAGCAATAAGATACCGGGATCCCTTTTTCTCCTCCACTTT	CASNKIPGSLFLLHF
NA	NA	TRBV2	TRBJ2-1	TGTGCCAGCAACCCGGGACAAGACAATGAGCAGTTCTTC	CASNPGQDNEQFF
NA	TRBD1	TRBV7-8	TRBJ1-1	TGTGCCAGCAGCCTCCACGGACAGGGTTTCACTGAAGCTTTCTTT	CASSLHGQGFTEAFF
NA	NA	TRBV5-4	TRBJ1-1	TGTGCCAGCAGCACGAACCGGGGGGGGACTGAAGCTTTCTTT	CASSTNRGGTEAFF
NA	NA	TRBV24-1	TRBJ1-2	TGTGCCACCCTAACGGGGGGGGCGCCTAACTATGGCTACACCTTC	CATLTGGAPNYGYTF
NA	NA	TRBV19	TRBJ1-5	TGTGCCAGTAGGGCAGGGGAATGGATAACGCAGCCCCAGCATTTT	CASRAGEWITQPQHF